The 14 T cell receptor beta chains below all came from one sample that was sequenced in a study of T cell responses to AZD1222 COVID-19 vaccine. Generated by immunoSEQ multiplex PCR, the TCRdb table keeps only in-frame clones and is missing some. This sample has 150,000 or so clones, with roughly nine tenths found just once. The sample in question was peripheral blood, obtained on day 0 of AZD1222 vaccination. The receptors derive from an adult in good health.

CDR3 residues: CASGGEGGEETQYF. CDR3 DNA sequence: TGTGCCAGCGGTGGGGAGGGGGGCGAGGAGACCCAGTACTTC. The rearrangement links TRBV2 to TRBJ2-5; D might be TRBD2 (7 bases). The CDR3 has 14 amino acids. Per germline, CDR1 SNHLY and CDR2 FYNNEI. Trimming removed 8 bases at V and 5 bases at J, with 18 bases between.

V gene TRBV28 combines with J gene TRBJ2-7, with D perhaps matching TRBD2 (6 bases). Germline CDR1 is MDHEN and CDR2 is SYDVKM. V was trimmed by 6 bases and J by 1 base, leaving 16 bases between them. The CDR3 covers 15 residues. CDR3 protein: CASRPGTVPSYEQYF. The CDR3 DNA sequence: TGTGCCAGCAGGCCCGGGACTGTCCCATCCTACGAGCAGTACTTC.

The rearrangement joins TRBV10-3 to TRBJ1-1, with D unresolved. The V gene lost 2 bases and the J gene lost 4 bases, with 8 bases spanning the gap. CDR3 length: 13 amino acids. Germline-derived CDR1 and CDR2 are ENHRY and SYGVKD. CDR3 nucleotides: TGTGCCATCAGTGAGAGACGGGGCACTGAAGCTTTCTTT. Residues: CAISERRGTEAFF.

This clone has just one count. This chain joins TRBV30 and TRBJ1-4; tentatively, D is TRBD1 (6 bases). Looked up from germline, CDR1 is GTSNPN and CDR2 is SVGIG (reference sequence). The CDR3 sequence is 14 residues long. V lost 1 base and J 4 bases, leaving 10 bases between the germline ends. This chain's CDR3 is CAWSEGGSNEKLFF. CDR3 bases: TGTGCCTGGAGTGAGGGGGGGAGTAATGAAAAACTGTTTTTT. Together with reference TRBV30 and TRBJ1-4, the CDR3 gives the full variable domain: SQTIHQWPATLVQPVGSPLSLECTVEGTSNPNLYWYRQAAGRGLQLLFYSVGIGQISSEVPQNLSASRPQDRQFILSSKKLLLSDSGFYLCAWSEGGSNEKLFFGSGTQLSVL.

The chain links TRBV7-3 to TRBJ2-3, with 9 bases aligning to TRBD2. The CDR3 extends over 15 amino acids. V shed 4 bases, J shed 2 bases, and the junction held 4 bases outside the gene matches. The germline gives CDR1 SGHTA, CDR2 FQGTGA. The CDR3 nucleotides read TGTGCCAGCAGCTATGGCGGGGGGGCCACAGATACGCAGTATTTT. It yields the protein CASSYGGGATDTQYF.

The chain has TRBV7-9 and TRBJ1-4, with D unresolved. The CDR3 covers 15 residues. Germline lookup yields CDR1 SEHNR and CDR2 FQNEAQ (reference sequence). Trimming pared 1 base from V and 5 bases from J, leaving 11 bases between. The CDR3 is CASSLGSAKNEKLFF. CDR3 bases: TGTGCCAGCAGCTTAGGTTCAGCTAAGAATGAAAAACTGTTTTTT.

V usage is TRBV18 and J usage is TRBJ1-5; D perhaps matches TRBD1 (5 bases). Germline V gene sequence: CDR1 KGHSH, CDR2 LQKENI. The CDR3 sequence is 14 residues long. V was pared by 4 bases and J by 7 bases, with 14 bases between. The CDR3 DNA reads TGTGCCAGCTCACAGGAGTGGGACGGGCAGCCCCAGCATTTT. This gives the protein CASSQEWDGQPQHF.

The gene calls are TRBV6-5 and TRBJ2-2; maybe TRBD1 (6 bases). CDR1 and CDR2 from the germline V gene are MNHEY and SVGAGI. With 7 bases removed from V and 0 bases from J, the gap between germline ends came to 12 bases. CDR3 length: 15 amino acids. The CDR3 DNA reads as TGTGCCAGCAAGGAGACAGGTGCGAACACCGGGGAGCTGTTTTTT. It specifies CASKETGANTGELFF.

The chain couples TRBV7-2 to TRBJ1-2, with a tentative D call TRBD1 (5 bases). Germline-derived CDR1 and CDR2 are SGHTA and FQGNSA. Trimming cost V 1 base and J 8 bases, with 14 bases left between them. The CDR3 contains 14 residues. CDR3 DNA: TGTGCCAGCAGCTTAGAGCAGGGCGGGTGGGGCTACACCTTC. Translating it yields CASSLEQGGWGYTF.

The chain uses TRBV4-3 and TRBJ2-1; D remains unclear. The CDR3 covers 15 residues. Trimming pared 3 bases from V and 2 bases from J, leaving 11 bases between. Germline V gene lookup returns CDR1 LGHNA and CDR2 YSLEER. The CDR3 DNA reads TGCGCCAGCAGCCAGGCCTATACTACCTACAATGAGCAGTTCTTC. It specifies CASSQAYTTYNEQFF.

The V gene is TRBV7-9, the J gene TRBJ2-7, with D perhaps matching TRBD2 (5 bases). The CDR3 length is 12 residues. Germline V gene lookup returns CDR1 SEHNR and CDR2 FQNEAQ (reference sequence). The V gene lost 5 bases and the J gene lost 12 bases, with 17 bases spanning the gap. The CDR3 protein is CASSPGFSETYF. The CDR3 region has the DNA TGTGCCAGCAGCCCGGGATTTTCTGAGACGTACTTC.

A remark on this clone: Other DNA sequences of this sample code for an identical CDR3. The rearrangement joins TRBV6-5 to TRBJ2-1; no reliable D call. Looked up from germline, CDR1 is MNHEY and CDR2 is SVGAGI. V was shortened by 6 bases and J by 4 bases, with 4 bases between the two germline ends. The CDR3 is made up of 11 amino acids. CDR3 sequence reads: CASSLYNEQFF. CDR3 bases: TGTGCCAGCAGCTTATACAATGAGCAGTTCTTC.

The chain carries TRBV3-1 (or the pseudogene TRBV3-2) and TRBJ2-3; 12 bases align to TRBD2. J was trimmed by 2 bases and V by 3 bases; bases with no gene match: 3. This CDR3 is built from 16 residues. Germline CDR1 reads LGHDT; CDR2 reads YNNKEL (reference sequence). In nucleotides, the CDR3 is TGTGCCAGCAGCCAGGGACTAGCGGGCTCCACAGATACGCAGTATTTT. This codes for CASSQGLAGSTDTQYF.

The CDR3 DNA is TGTGCCAGCAGTCCCACGATGAGACAGCCCCAGCATTTT. This sequence encodes CASSPTMRQPQHF. The chain recombines TRBV12-3 or TRBV12-4 with TRBJ1-5; D remains unclear. The V and J ends lost 5 bases and 7 bases respectively, with 12 bases between them. The CDR3 runs 13 residues.